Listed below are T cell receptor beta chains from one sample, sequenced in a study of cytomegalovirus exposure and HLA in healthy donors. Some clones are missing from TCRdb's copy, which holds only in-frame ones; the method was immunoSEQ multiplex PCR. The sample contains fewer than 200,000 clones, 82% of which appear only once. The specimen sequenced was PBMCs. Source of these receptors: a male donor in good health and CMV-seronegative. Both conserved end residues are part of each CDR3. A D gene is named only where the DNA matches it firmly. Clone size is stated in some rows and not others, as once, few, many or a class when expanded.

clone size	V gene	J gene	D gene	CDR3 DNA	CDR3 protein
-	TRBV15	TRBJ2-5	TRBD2	TGTGCCACCAGCAGAGCGGGGGGGGAGACCCAGTACTTC	CATSRAGGETQYF
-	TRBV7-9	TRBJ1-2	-	TGTGCCAGCAGCGCTTCGACAGATGGCTACACCTTC	CASSASTDGYTF
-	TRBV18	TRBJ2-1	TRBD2	TGTGCCAGCTCATCAACGGCGGGAGGGCCACCCTACAATGAGCAGTTCTTC	CASSSTAGGPPYNEQFF
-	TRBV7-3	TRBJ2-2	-	TGTGCCAGCAGCTTCGGGGGGCGTACCGGGGAGCTGTTTTTT	CASSFGGRTGELFF
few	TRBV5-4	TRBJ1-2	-	TGTGCCAGCAGCTTGTATCGGGGAAGCTACACCTTC	CASSLYRGSYTF
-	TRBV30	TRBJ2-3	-	TGTGCCTGGAGTCGGGGAGAGAGTGTGGATACGCAGTATTTT	CAWSRGESVDTQYF
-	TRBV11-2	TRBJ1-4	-	TGTGCCAGCAGCTTAAGGCTGAGCGCAACTAATGAAAAACTGTTTTTT	CASSLRLSATNEKLFF
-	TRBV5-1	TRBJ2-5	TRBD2	TGCGCCAGCCTCGAATCTAGCGGGAGACAAGAGACCCAGTACTTC	CASLESSGRQETQYF
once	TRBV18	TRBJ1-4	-	TGTGCCAGCTCACACGACAGGCCGCCTGAAAAACTGTTTTTT	CASSHDRPPEKLFF
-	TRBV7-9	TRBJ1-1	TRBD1	TGTGCCAGCAGCGGTGAGGGACAGGGAACTGAAGCTTTCTTT	CASSGEGQGTEAFF
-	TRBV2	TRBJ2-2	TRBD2	TGTGCCAGCCAGGGACTTAGCGGGACATCAGGGGAGCTGTTTTTT	CASQGLSGTSGELFF
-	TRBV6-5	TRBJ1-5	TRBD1	TGTGCCAGCAGTGGACAGGGCAGTATAACCCAGCATTTT	CASSGQGSITQHF
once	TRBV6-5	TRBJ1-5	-	TGTGCCAGCAGCAATACTCACTATCAGCCCCAGCATTTT	CASSNTHYQPQHF
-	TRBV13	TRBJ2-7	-	TGTGCCAGCAGCTCTAACGGGATTATACCCCAAACCTACGAGCAGTACTTC	CASSSNGIIPQTYEQYF
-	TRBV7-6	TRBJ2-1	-	TGTGCCAGCAGCTCCCGGTGGTCGTATGAGCAGTTCTTC	CASSSRWSYEQFF
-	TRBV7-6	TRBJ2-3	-	TGTGCCAGCAGTCCAGGGTTGGCTACCACAGATACGCAGTATTTT	CASSPGLATTDTQYF
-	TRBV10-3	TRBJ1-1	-	TGTGCCATCAGCCCCGAGACAGAGAACACTGAAGCTTTCTTT	CAISPETENTEAFF
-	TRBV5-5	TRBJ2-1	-	TGTGCCAGCAGCTTGGGGGGGGACAGTTTCAATGAGCAGTTCTTC	CASSLGGDSFNEQFF
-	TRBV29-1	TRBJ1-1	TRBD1	TGCAGCGTCCTCAACCGGACAGGGGGTGGTGAAGCTTTCTTT	CSVLNRTGGGEAFF
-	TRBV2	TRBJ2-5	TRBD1	TGTGCCAGCAACCTCGACAGGGGGAGATGGGAGACCCAGTACTTC	CASNLDRGRWETQYF
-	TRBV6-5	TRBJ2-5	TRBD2	TGTGCCAGCAGTTCCGGGGGGGCCATGGGGACCCAGTACTTC	CASSSGGAMGTQYF
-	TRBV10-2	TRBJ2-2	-	TGCGCCAGCAGTGAATTGGGGCGCACCGGGGAGCTGTTTTTT	CASSELGRTGELFF
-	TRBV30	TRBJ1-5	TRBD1	TGTGCCTGGACCCGGGACAGCCGGAGGGGGCCCCAGCATTTT	CAWTRDSRRGPQHF
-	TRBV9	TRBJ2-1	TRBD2	TGTGCCAGCAGCGGAGTAGCGGGGGTCAATGAGCAGTTCTTC	CASSGVAGVNEQFF
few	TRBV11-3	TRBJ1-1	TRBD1	TGTGCCAGCAGCCTGAGGACAGGGGCGGACACTGAAGCTTTCTTT	CASSLRTGADTEAFF
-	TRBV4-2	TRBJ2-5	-	TGTGCCAGCAGCCAAGAAAAGTCATCAGGGGAGACCCAGTACTTC	CASSQEKSSGETQYF
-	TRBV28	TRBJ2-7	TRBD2	TGTGCCAGCAGTTATGCGGGGGGGACTAGCGGGAGGATGGTCTACGAGCAGTACTTC	CASSYAGGTSGRMVYEQYF
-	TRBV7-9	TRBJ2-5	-	TGTGCCAGCAGCCAAAGAGCAATAGCGGAGACCCAGTACTTC	CASSQRAIAETQYF
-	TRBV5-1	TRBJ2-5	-	TGCGCCAGCAGCTTGGGGACCCCCTGGGTAGCAGGGGAGACCCAGTACTTC	CASSLGTPWVAGETQYF
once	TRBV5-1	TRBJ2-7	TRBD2	TGCGCCAGCAGCTTGGACACCATGACTAGCCCACATAACTACGAGCAGTACTTC	CASSLDTMTSPHNYEQYF
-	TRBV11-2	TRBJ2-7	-	TGTGCCAGCAGCTTAGAGCGGGCCTCCTACGAGCAGTACTTC	CASSLERASYEQYF
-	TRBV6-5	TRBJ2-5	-	TGTGCCAGCAGTTACCCGACGGGGATGGAGACCCAGTACTTC	CASSYPTGMETQYF
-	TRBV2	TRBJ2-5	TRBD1	TGTGCCAGCAGTGAAGCCGGGACAGGGGTAGAGACCCAGTACTTC	CASSEAGTGVETQYF
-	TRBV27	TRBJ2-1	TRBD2	TGTGCCAGCAGTTTTGACGCGGGACTAGCGAAAAATGAGCAGTTCTTC	CASSFDAGLAKNEQFF
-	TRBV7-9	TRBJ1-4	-	TGTTCCAGCAGCCCCGGTGCTGGGGGGACTAATGAAAAACTGTTTTTT	CSSSPGAGGTNEKLFF
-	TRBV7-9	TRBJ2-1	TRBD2	TGTTCCAGCAGCTTAGAAGTGCGGGCTAGCGGGAGTATGTATGAGCAGTTCTTC	CSSSLEVRASGSMYEQFF
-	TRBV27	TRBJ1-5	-	TGTGCCAGCAGCCTGTTGAGCGGTCAGCCCCAGCATTTT	CASSLLSGQPQHF
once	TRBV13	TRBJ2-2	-	TGTGCCAGCAGCCAGCAAGGGGGACACGGGGAGCTGTTTTTT	CASSQQGGHGELFF
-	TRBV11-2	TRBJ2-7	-	TGTGCCAGCAGCTTAGAGGCCAGGCCCTCCTACGAGCAGTACTTC	CASSLEARPSYEQYF
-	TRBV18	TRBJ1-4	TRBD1	TGTGCCAGCTCACCACCGAAAGGGACAGGGGATGAAAAACTGTTTTTT	CASSPPKGTGDEKLFF
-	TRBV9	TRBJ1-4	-	TGTGCCAGTGGAGGCGGGGTTCATGAAAAACTGTTTTTT	CASGGGVHEKLFF
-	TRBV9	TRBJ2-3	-	TGTGCCAGCAGCGTAGATGGGGCAGCCAGGCAGTATTTT	CASSVDGAARQYF
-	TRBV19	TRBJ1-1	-	TGTGCCAGTAGTATCTCAGACATGAGCACTGAAGCTTTCTTT	CASSISDMSTEAFF
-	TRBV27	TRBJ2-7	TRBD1	TGTGCCAGCAGCCTAGGGGGCGGGTTCAGCTCCTACGAGCAGTACTTC	CASSLGGGFSSYEQYF
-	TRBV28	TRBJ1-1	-	TGTGCCAGCTCTACCCTTCAGGGGATTTCAACTGAAGCTTTCTTT	CASSTLQGISTEAFF
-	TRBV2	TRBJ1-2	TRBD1	TGTGCCAGCCCTGATGAGCATCAGGGGGTCAACTATGGCTACACCTTC	CASPDEHQGVNYGYTF
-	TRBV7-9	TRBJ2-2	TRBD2	TGTGCCAGCAGCTTAGGAGGACTAGCGGGGTCCCCCGGGGAGCTGTTTTTT	CASSLGGLAGSPGELFF
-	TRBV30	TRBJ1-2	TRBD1	TGTGCCTGGGGCCGGGACAGCAATGGCTACACCTTC	CAWGRDSNGYTF
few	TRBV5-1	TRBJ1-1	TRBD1	TGCGCCAGCAGCTTGGGGCAGGGGGCGCCCACTGAAGCTTTCTTT	CASSLGQGAPTEAFF
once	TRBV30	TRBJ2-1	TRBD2	TGTGCCTGGATCCCTGGCGGGAGAAGGGGTGAGCAGTTCTTC	CAWIPGGRRGEQFF
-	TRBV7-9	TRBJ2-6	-	TGTGCCAGCAGCTTAGGAGTCTCAAGCTCTGGGGCCAACGTCCTGACTTTC	CASSLGVSSSGANVLTF
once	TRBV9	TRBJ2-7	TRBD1	TGTGCCAGCAGCCCGGGACAGGGACCCTACGAGCAGTACTTC	CASSPGQGPYEQYF
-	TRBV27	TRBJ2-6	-	TGTGCCAGCAGTTCTTTTCAGGCGTCTGGGGCCAACGTCCTGACTTTC	CASSSFQASGANVLTF